These 9 T cell receptor beta chains were sequenced from one sample in a study of T cell repertoires in cytomegalovirus infection. No antigens are known for them. MiXCR was run by TCRdb on the reads, yielding one entry per CDR3 protein. The profile shows some 900,000 distinct CDR3 sequences, 32% of them singletons. The sequenced sample was cultured CD8+ T cells from PBMCs, obtained from culture after CMV antigen stimulation. These receptors came from a human donor in good health (CMV status not recorded). Some clones in this sample may be carry-over from other donors' samples.

This clonotype was recorded at least ten times. A junction boundary mismatches the germline segment, possibly from a read error. V and J are TRBV12-3 or TRBV12-4 and TRBJ2-1; D ambiguous. The CDR3 runs to 13 residues. This CDR3 is CASSLGVYNEQFF. The CDR3, as DNA: TGTGCCAGCAGCTTAGGCGTTTACAATGAGCAGTTCTTC.

This clonotype has only a few counts. V gene TRBV5-5 combines with J gene TRBJ2-5, with 12 bases lining up with TRBD2. Germline assignment: CDR1 SGHKS and CDR2 YYEKEE (reference sequence). V was clipped by 4 bases and J by 1 base; unmatched bases: 5. CDR3 length: 16 residues. The CDR3 loop reads CASSGGLAGLQETQYF. Written as DNA, the CDR3 is TGTGCCAGCAGCGGGGGACTAGCGGGCCTCCAAGAGACCCAGTACTTC.

There are many counts of this clonotype. The CDR3 bases are TGTGCCAGCAGCTTTAGGACGGAGAACACTGAAGCTTTCTTT. Encoded protein: CASSFRTENTEAFF. The chain joins TRBV7-2 to TRBJ1-1, with D hard to call. The CDR3 contains 14 residues. CDR1 and CDR2 from the germline V gene are SGHTA and FQGNSA. V lost 3 bases, J lost 1 base, and 9 bases lay in between.

The V and J genes are TRBV7-8 and TRBJ1-1; D possibly corresponds to TRBD1 (6 bases). Trimming pared 6 bases from V and 3 bases from J, leaving 17 bases between. The CDR3 length is 15 residues. CDR1 and CDR2 (germline): SGHVS, FQNEAQ. For the CDR3, the DNA is TGTGCCAGCAGTTCCCCAGGGGTGATTTACACTGAAGCTTTCTTT. Translated, it gives CASSSPGVIYTEAFF.

V and J are TRBV6-5 and TRBJ1-2; no clear D gene. CDR1 MNHEY and CDR2 SVGAGI come from the germline V gene. The CDR3 runs to 14 residues. V was clipped by 4 bases and J by 3 bases, with 12 bases between them. The CDR3 reads CASSFGQSYYGYTF. The DNA for the CDR3 is TGTGCCAGCAGTTTTGGTCAGAGTTACTATGGCTACACCTTC.

This clonotype was picked up many times. This chain connects TRBV7-6 to TRBJ1-4; TRBD1 agrees at 7 bases. The germline V gene has CDR1 SGHVS and CDR2 FNYEAQ. J gave up 5 bases and V 5 bases, and 5 bases lay outside the gene matches. CDR3 length equals 14 residues. The CDR3 protein is CASSPGGGNEKLFF. The CDR3 nucleotides read TGTGCCAGCAGCCCAGGGGGGGGAAATGAAAAACTGTTTTTT.

This clonotype has just a few counts. The gene calls are TRBV28 and TRBJ1-6; D ambiguous. V was cut by 7 bases and J by 8 bases, with 18 bases left in between. Germline values: CDR1 MDHEN, CDR2 SYDVKM. There are 15 residues in the CDR3. The CDR3 is CASTGLLVGDSPLHF. CDR3 nucleotides: TGTGCCAGCACCGGTTTATTAGTCGGGGATTCACCCCTCCACTTT.

V gene TRBV28 combines with J gene TRBJ2-1; the D call may be TRBD1 or TRBD2 (5 bases each). This CDR3 spans 12 amino acids. Between the trimmed V and J ends, which lost 6 bases and 10 bases, there was a span of 13 bases. From germline, CDR1 is MDHEN and CDR2 SYDVKM. The CDR3 reads CASRGRIVEQFF. CDR3 in DNA: TGTGCCAGCAGGGGACGGATTGTCGAGCAGTTCTTC.

The gene calls are TRBV28 and TRBJ2-4; TRBD1 aligns across 10 bases. This CDR3 region has 13 residues. The ends lost 8 bases at V and 7 bases at J; junction bases unmatched: 5. Germline CDR1 is MDHEN and CDR2 is SYDVKM. The CDR3 loop is CASGGTGDNIQYF. The CDR3 DNA reads as TGTGCCAGCGGGGGGACAGGGGATAACATTCAGTACTTC.